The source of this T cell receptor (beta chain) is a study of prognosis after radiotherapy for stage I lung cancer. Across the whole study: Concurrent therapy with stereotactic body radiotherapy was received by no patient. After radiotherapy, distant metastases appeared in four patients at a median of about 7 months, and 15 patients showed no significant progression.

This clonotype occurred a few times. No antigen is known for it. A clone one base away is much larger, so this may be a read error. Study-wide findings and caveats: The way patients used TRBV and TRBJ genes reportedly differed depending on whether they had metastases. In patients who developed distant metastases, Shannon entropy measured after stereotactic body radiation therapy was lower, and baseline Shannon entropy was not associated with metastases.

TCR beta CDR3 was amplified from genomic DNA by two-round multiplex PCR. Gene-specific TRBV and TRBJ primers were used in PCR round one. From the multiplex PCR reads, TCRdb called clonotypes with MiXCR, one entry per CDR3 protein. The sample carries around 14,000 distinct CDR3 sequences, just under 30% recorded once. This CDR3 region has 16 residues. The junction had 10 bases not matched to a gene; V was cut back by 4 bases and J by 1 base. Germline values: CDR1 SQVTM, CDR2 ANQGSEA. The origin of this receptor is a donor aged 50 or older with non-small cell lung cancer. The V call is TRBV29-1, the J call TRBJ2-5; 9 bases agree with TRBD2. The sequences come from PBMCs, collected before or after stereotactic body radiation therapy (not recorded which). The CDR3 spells CSVVGGLASIQETQYF. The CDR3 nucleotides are TGCAGCGTTGTCGGGGGACTAGCCTCCATCCAAGAGACCCAGTACTTC.